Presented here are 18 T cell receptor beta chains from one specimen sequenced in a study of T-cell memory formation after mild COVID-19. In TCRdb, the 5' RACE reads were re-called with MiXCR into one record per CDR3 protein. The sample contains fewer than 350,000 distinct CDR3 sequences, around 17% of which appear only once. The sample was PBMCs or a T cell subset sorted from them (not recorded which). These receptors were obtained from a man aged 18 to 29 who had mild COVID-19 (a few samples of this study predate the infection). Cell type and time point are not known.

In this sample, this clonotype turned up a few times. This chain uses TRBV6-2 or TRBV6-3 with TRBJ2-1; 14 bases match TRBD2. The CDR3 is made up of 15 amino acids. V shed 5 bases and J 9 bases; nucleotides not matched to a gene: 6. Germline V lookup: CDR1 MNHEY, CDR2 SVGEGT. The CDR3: CASSLTSGGAGEQFF. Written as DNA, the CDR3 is TGTGCCAGCAGTCTGACTAGCGGGGGGGCCGGTGAGCAGTTCTTC.

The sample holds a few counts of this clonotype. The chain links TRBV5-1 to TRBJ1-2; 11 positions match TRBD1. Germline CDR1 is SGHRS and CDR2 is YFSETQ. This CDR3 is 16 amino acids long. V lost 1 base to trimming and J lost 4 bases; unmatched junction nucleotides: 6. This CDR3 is CASSLTGTGGTYGYTF. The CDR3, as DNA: TGCGCCAGCAGCTTGACCGGGACAGGGGGGACCTATGGCTACACCTTC.

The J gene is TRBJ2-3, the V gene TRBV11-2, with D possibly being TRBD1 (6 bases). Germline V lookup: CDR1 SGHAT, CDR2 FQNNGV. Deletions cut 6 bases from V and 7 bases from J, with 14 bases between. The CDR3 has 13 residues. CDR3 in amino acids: CASSPRQDYTQYF. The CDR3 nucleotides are TGTGCCAGCAGTCCACGACAGGACTATACGCAGTATTTT.

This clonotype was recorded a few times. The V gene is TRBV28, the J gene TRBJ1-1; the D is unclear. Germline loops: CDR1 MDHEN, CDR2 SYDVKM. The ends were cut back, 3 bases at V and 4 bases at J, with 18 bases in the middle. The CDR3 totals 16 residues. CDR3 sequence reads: CASSFLGQFGSTEAFF. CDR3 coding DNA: TGTGCCAGCAGTTTCTTGGGCCAGTTTGGTTCCACTGAAGCTTTCTTT.

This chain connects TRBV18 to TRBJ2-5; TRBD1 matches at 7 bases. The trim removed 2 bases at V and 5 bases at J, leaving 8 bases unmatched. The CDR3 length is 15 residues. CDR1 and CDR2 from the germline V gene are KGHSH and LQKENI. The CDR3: CASSPADRARETQYF. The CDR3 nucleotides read TGTGCCAGCTCACCAGCCGACAGGGCCAGGGAGACCCAGTACTTC.

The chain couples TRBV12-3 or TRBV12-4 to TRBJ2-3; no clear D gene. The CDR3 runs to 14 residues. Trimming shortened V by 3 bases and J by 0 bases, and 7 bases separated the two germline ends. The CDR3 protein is CASSFYKSTDTQYF. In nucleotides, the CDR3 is TGTGCCAGCAGTTTTTACAAGAGCACAGATACGCAGTATTTT.

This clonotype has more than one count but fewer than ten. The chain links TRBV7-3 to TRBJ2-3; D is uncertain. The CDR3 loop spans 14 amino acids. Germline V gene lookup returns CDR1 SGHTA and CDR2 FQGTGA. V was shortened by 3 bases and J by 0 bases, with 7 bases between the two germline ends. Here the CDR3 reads CASSLYTSTDTQYF. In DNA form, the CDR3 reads TGTGCCAGCAGCTTGTACACTAGCACAGATACGCAGTATTTT.

CDR3 amino acids: CASSFSWTGRLNQPQHF. The CDR3, as DNA: TGTGCCAGCAGTTTTTCTTGGACAGGCCGACTCAATCAGCCCCAGCATTTT. This rearrangement joins TRBV6-5 to TRBJ1-5; 7 bases align to TRBD1. Germline V gene data show CDR1 as MNHEY and CDR2 as SVGAGI. This CDR3 spans 17 amino acids. V lost 4 bases, J lost 3 bases, and 12 bases stayed unmatched.

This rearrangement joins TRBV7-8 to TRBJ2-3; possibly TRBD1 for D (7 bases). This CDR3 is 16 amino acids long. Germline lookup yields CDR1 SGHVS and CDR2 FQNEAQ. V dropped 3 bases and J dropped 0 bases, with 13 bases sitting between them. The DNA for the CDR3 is TGTGCCAGCAGCTTCGAACAGGGGACTAGCACAGATACGCAGTATTTT. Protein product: CASSFEQGTSTDTQYF.

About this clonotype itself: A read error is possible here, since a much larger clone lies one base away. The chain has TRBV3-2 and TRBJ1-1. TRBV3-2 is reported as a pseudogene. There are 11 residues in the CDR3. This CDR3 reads CASSHNTEAFF. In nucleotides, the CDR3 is TGTGCCAGCAGTCACAACACTGAAGCTTTCTTT.

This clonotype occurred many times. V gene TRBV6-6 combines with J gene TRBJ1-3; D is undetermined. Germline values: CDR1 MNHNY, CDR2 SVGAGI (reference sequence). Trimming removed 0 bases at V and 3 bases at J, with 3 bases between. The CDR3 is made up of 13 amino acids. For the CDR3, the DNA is TGTGCCAGCAGTTACTCAGGTGGAAACACCATATATTTT. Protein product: CASSYSGGNTIYF.

As DNA, the CDR3 is TGCGCCAGCAGCTTGGGGTCCATGAACACTGAAGCTTTCTTT. Amino acid sequence: CASSLGSMNTEAFF. The chain links TRBV5-1 to TRBJ1-1; D ambiguous. This CDR3 comprises 14 residues. Trimming cost V 0 bases and J 0 bases, with 6 bases left between them. Germline V CDR1 and CDR2: SGHRS, YFSETQ.

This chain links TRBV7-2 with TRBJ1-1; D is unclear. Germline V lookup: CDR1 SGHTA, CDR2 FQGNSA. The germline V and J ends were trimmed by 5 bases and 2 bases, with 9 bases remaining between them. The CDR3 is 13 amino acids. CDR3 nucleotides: TGTGCCAGCAGCCCCTATCTCAACACTGAAGCTTTCTTT. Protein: CASSPYLNTEAFF.

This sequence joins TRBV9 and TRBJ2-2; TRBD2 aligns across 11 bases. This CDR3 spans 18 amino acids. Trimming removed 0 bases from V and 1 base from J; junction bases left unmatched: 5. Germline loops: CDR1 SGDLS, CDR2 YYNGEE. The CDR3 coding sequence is TGTGCCAGCAGCGTAGGGCTAGCGGGGGGAGTGAACACCGGGGAGCTGTTTTTT. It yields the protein CASSVGLAGGVNTGELFF.

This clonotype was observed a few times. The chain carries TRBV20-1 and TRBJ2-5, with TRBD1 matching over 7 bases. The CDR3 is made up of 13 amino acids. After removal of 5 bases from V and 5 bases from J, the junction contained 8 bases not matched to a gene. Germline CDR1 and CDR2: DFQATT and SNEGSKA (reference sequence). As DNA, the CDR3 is TGCAGTGCTGAGTCCAGGGGGATGGAGACCCAGTACTTC. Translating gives CSAESRGMETQYF.

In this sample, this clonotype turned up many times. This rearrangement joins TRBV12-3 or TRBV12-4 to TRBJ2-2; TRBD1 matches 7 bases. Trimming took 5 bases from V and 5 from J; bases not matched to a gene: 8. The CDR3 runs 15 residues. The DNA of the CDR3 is TGTGCCAGCAGTCCTGAGACAGGGCGGACCGGGGAGCTGTTTTTT. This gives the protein CASSPETGRTGELFF.

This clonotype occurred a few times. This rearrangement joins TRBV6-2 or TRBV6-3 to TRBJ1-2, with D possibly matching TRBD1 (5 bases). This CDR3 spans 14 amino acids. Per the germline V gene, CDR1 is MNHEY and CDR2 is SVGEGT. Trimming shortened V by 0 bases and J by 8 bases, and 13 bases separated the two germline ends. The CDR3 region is CASSYSDTREGYTF. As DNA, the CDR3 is TGTGCCAGCAGTTACTCGGACACCCGAGAGGGCTACACCTTC.

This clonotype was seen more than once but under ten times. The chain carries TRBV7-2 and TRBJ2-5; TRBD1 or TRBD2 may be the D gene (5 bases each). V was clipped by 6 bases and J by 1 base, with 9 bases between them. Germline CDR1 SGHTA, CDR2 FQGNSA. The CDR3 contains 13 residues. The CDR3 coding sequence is TGTGCCAGCAGGAGGGGTTCCCAAGAGACCCAGTACTTC. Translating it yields CASRRGSQETQYF.